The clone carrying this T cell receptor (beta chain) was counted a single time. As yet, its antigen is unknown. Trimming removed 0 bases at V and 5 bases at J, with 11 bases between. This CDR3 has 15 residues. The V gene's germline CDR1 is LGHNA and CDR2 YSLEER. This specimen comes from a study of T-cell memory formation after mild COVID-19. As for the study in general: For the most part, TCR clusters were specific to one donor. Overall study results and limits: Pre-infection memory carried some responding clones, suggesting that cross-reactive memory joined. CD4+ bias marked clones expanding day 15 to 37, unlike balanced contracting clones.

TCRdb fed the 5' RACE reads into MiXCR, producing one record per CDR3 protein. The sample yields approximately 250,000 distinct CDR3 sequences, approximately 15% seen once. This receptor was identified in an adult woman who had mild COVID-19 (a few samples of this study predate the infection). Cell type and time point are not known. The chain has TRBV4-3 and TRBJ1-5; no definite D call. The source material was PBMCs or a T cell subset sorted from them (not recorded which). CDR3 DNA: TGCGCCAGCAGCCAAGAATACGTCAGTTATCAGCCCCAGCATTTT. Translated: CASSQEYVSYQPQHF.